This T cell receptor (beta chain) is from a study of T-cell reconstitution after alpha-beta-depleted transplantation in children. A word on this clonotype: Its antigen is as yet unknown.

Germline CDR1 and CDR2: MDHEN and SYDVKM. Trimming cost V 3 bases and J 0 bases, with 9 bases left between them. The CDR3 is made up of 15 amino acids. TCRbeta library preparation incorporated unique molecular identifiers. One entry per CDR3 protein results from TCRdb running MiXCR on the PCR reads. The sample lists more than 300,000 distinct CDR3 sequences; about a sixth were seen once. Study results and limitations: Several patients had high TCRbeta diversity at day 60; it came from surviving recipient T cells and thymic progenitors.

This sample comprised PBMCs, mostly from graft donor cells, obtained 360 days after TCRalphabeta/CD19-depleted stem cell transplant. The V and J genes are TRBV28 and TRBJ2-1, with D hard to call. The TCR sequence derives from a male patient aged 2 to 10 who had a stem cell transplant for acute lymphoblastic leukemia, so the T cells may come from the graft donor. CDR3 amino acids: CASSFGVDSYNEQFF. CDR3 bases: TGTGCCAGCAGTTTCGGCGTGGACTCCTACAATGAGCAGTTCTTC. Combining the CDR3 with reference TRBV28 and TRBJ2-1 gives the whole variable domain DVKVTQSSRYLVKRTGEKVFLECVQDMDHENMFWYRQDPGLGLRLIYFSYDVKMKEKGDIPEGYSVSREKKERFSLILESASTNQTSMYLCASSFGVDSYNEQFFGPGTRLTVL.